This T cell receptor beta chain was sequenced during a study of post-analysis software for immune sequencing data. cDNA libraries of TCR beta carried unique molecular identifiers. TCRdb reprocessed the PCR reads with MiXCR, giving one entry per CDR3 protein. The table has about 620,000 distinct CDR3 sequences, roughly 45% seen once. The specimen was blood. This clonotype originated in a girl between 5 and 17 years old with multiple sclerosis.

This chain's CDR3 is CASSLGDSTYNEQFF. In DNA form, the CDR3 reads TGTGCCAGCAGCTTGGGGGACAGCACCTACAATGAGCAGTTCTTC. This chain connects TRBV5-5 to TRBJ2-1, with 7 bases aligning to TRBD1. The CDR3 is made up of 15 amino acids. CDR1 and CDR2 (germline): SGHKS, YYEKEE (reference sequence). V shed 0 bases and J 2 bases; nucleotides not matched to a gene: 2.